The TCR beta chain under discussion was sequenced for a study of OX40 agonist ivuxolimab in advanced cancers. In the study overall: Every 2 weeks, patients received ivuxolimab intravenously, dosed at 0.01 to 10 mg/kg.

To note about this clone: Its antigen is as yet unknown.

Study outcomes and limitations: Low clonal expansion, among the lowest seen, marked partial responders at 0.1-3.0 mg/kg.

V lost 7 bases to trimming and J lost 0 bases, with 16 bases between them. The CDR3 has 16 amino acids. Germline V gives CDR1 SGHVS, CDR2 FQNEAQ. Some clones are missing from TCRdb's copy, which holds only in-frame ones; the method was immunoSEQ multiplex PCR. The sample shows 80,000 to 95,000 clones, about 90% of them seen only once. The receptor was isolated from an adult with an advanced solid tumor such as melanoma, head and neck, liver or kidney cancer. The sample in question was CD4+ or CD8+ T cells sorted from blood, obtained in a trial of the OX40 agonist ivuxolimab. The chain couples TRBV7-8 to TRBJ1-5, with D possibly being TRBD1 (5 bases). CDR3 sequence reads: CASTLDRFYSNQPQHF. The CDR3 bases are TGTGCCAGCACCCTAGACAGATTTTATAGCAATCAGCCCCAGCATTTT. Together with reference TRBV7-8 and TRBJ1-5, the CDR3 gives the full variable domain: GAGVSQSPRYKVAKRGQDVALRCDPISGHVSLFWYQQALGQGPEFLTYFQNEAQLDKSGLPSDRFFAERPEGSVSTLKIQRTQQEDSAVYLCASTLDRFYSNQPQHFGDGTRLSIL.